This T cell receptor (beta chain) was sequenced in a study of T cell responses to AZD1222 COVID-19 vaccine. Remarks on this clone: Antigen: not known.

Findings and limits, study-wide: The CD4 TCRs associated with vaccination extended across spike and predominated at 160-218 and 743-854.

The repertoire was sequenced with immunoSEQ multiplex PCR; TCRdb's copy has only in-frame clones and lacks some. This table has approximately 140,000 clones, 94% appearing once. Germline lookup yields CDR1 LNHDA and CDR2 SQIVND (reference sequence). The CDR3 length is 13 residues. V was clipped by 8 bases and J by 8 bases; unmatched bases: 6. This receptor was obtained from an adult in good health. The input for sequencing was peripheral blood, taken on day 0 of AZD1222 vaccination. V gene TRBV19 combines with J gene TRBJ1-4, with 9 bases matching TRBD1. DNA of the CDR3: TGTGCCAGTCAGACAGGGGGGGAAGAAAAACTGTTTTTT. Protein: CASQTGGEEKLFF.